Listed below are T cell receptor beta chains from one sample, sequenced in a study of blood T cell repertoires in COVID-19. TCRdb keeps only in-frame clones here, not all; method: immunoSEQ multiplex PCR. Of 250,000 or so clones in the sample, around four fifths are singletons; the top ten hold roughly 4.7%. The sample comprised peripheral blood. The source is an older woman with acute or convalescent COVID-19. The CDR3 runs from the conserved cysteine through the conserved F or W.

j_call v_call cdr3_aa
TRBJ1-2 TRBV7-9 CASSLGPGGGYTF
TRBJ1-4 TRBV5-4 CASSLGDRGEKLFF
TRBJ2-7 TRBV5-1 CASSLGSTGPYEQYF
TRBJ1-2 TRBV19 CASSTLRGAPNYGYTF
TRBJ1-2 TRBV28 CASETQGAGGYTF
TRBJ1-1 TRBV18 CASSPLLDSTEAFF
TRBJ1-6 TRBV7-2 CASSLLTGNNSPLHF
TRBJ1-4 TRBV28 CASSGPGSFNEKLFF
TRBJ2-6 TRBV1 CTSSQRQGSSGANVLTF
TRBJ1-6 TRBV6-5 CASSYSGEGNSPLHF
TRBJ1-1 TRBV19 CASSSGLSEAFF
TRBJ2-1 TRBV9 CASSIQGYNEQFF
TRBJ1-6 TRBV10-3 CAISERDSYSPLHF
TRBJ2-1 TRBV9 CASSVTSGYNEQFF
TRBJ2-7 TRBV2 CASSLGQVNYEQYF
TRBJ1-5 TRBV7-2 CASSPSSNQPQHF
TRBJ2-2 TRBV19 CASSIVRNTGELFF
TRBJ1-4 TRBV27 CASSRSNEKLFF
TRBJ1-1 TRBV19 CASRDRAVYTEAFF
TRBJ1-5 TRBV4-2 CASSQGQGYNQPQHF
TRBJ2-1 TRBV7-6 CASSLQGASSYNEQFF
TRBJ1-5 TRBV19 CASHEYRGSNQPQHF
TRBJ1-3 TRBV29-1 CSVGDRLISGNTIYF
TRBJ2-3 TRBV7-9 CASSRGADTQYF
TRBJ1-3 TRBV5-1 CASSLTGAGNTIYF
TRBJ2-7 TRBV14 CASSQGTRRYF
TRBJ2-2 TRBV6-5 CASKAGAGELFF
TRBJ2-7 TRBV6-1 CASSESPGRTGGDEQYF
TRBJ1-2 TRBV27 CASSRQGSYGYTF
TRBJ1-4 TRBV5-1 CASSPGQPEKLFF
TRBJ2-1 TRBV5-4 CASSRDRGPQNEQFF
TRBJ2-3 TRBV2 CASSERRHTQYF
TRBJ1-6 TRBV19 CASSIPRSPLHF
TRBJ1-6 TRBV7-2 CASSLAAGLGNSPLHF
TRBJ2-1 TRBV30 CAFRLAGGRGEQFF
TRBJ1-2 TRBV2 CASREGQVNGYTF
TRBJ1-1 TRBV6-1 CASSEDRMNTEAFF
TRBJ1-4 TRBV4-3 CASSQDRIGGKGEKLFF
TRBJ1-5 TRBV7-8 CASSPPLGVIGGQPQHF
TRBJ2-4 TRBV28 CASSFQVGGAKNIQYF
TRBJ2-5 TRBV25-1 CASSEPAGLETQYF
TRBJ2-2 TRBV6-6 CASSYVRTRGGELFF
TRBJ2-2 TRBV14 CASSQGLAGFYTGELFF
TRBJ1-5 TRBV6-5 CASSFGTGSNQPQHF
TRBJ1-1 TRBV5-6 CASSFGQELIGAFF
TRBJ2-2 TRBV2 CASSEYRANTGELFF
TRBJ2-7 TRBV6-5 CASSTNLYEQYF
TRBJ2-7 TRBV6-6 CASRLSGSSYEQYF
TRBJ1-5 TRBV28 CATEATGRGGSNQPQHF
TRBJ1-4 TRBV4-1 CASSQPDRGKMEKLFF
TRBJ1-5 TRBV6-6 CASSLGQGKQPQHF
TRBJ1-1 TRBV6-5 CATDAGPNTEAFF
TRBJ2-2 TRBV27 CAIKAGGHTGELFF
TRBJ1-5 TRBV7-2 CASSPNRVNQPQHF
TRBJ2-5 TRBV5-4 CASSSLATTLQETQYF
TRBJ2-1 TRBV7-2 CASSLQDSSYNEQFF
TRBJ2-3 TRBV7-2 CASSLRSSDTQYF